This TCR beta chain was identified in a study of CD8 T cells in Susac syndrome. Trimming pared 4 bases from V and 0 bases from J, leaving 7 bases between. This CDR3 contains 14 residues. In germline, CDR1 is LGHDT, CDR2 YNNKEL (reference sequence). With random hexamers, about 0.45 to 1 ug RNA was reverse transcribed. TCRdb independently ran MiXCR on the immunoSEQ multiplex PCR reads; one entry per CDR3 protein. The sample yields about 140,000 distinct CDR3 sequences, 85% to 95% seen once. This clonotype was detected only once. Sequencing was carried out using CD8+ T cells from PBMCs. The sequence was collected from a human donor in good health. The chain has TRBV3-1 and TRBJ2-1; D gene uncertain. The CDR3 loop reads CASSPSSSYNEQFF. DNA for the CDR3: TGTGCCAGCAGCCCTTCGAGCTCCTACAATGAGCAGTTCTTC.